These 10 T cell receptor beta chains originate from one sample sequenced in a study of T cells after yellow fever vaccination. TCRdb independently ran MiXCR on the 5' RACE reads; one entry per CDR3 protein. The profile shows approximately 550,000 distinct CDR3 sequences, 15% to 20% of them singletons. Sequenced here: PBMCs, sampled 15 days after the yellow fever booster vaccination. The receptor source for this set is a young man who received the YFV17D yellow fever vaccine.

CDR3 amino acids: CASSVGQGATEQYF. The CDR3 region has the DNA TGTGCCAGCAGCGTAGGACAGGGGGCTACCGAGCAGTACTTC. The chain recombines TRBV9 with TRBJ2-7; 10 bases line up with TRBD1. The junction had 3 bases not matched to a gene; V was cut back by 0 bases and J by 6 bases. The germline gives CDR1 SGDLS, CDR2 YYNGEE. The CDR3 is made up of 14 amino acids.

This clonotype appeared many times. The genes are TRBV2 and TRBJ2-1, with a tentative D call TRBD2 (5 bases). CDR1 and CDR2 from the germline V gene are SNHLY and FYNNEI. V lost 3 bases and J 2 bases, leaving 11 bases between the germline ends. This CDR3 region has 15 residues. The CDR3 sequence is CASSEVRAAYNEQFF. The CDR3 DNA is TGTGCCAGCAGTGAGGTGCGGGCGGCCTACAATGAGCAGTTCTTC.

This clonotype was observed at least ten times. The chain combines TRBV5-4 with TRBJ2-7; D might be TRBD1 or TRBD2, each matching 5 bases. Germline V gives CDR1 SGHNT, CDR2 YYREEE (reference sequence). Between the trimmed V and J ends, which lost 5 bases and 3 bases, there was a span of 12 bases. This CDR3 region has 13 residues. For the CDR3, the DNA is TGTGCCAGCAGTTATGGGACCAACTACGAGCAGTACTTC. Encoded protein: CASSYGTNYEQYF.

The chain employs TRBV30 and TRBJ2-3, with TRBD1 matching over 8 bases. Per germline, CDR1 GTSNPN and CDR2 SVGIG (reference sequence). Losses at the gene ends were 1 base for V and 5 bases for J; bases not matched to a gene: 5. The CDR3 contains 14 residues. The CDR3 reads CAWSAGQGKDTQYF. The CDR3 nucleotides read TGTGCCTGGAGTGCTGGACAGGGAAAAGATACGCAGTATTTT.

In its sample, this clonotype was seen a few times. The chain recombines TRBV6-5 with TRBJ2-7; weak D call: TRBD2 (6 bases). Germline CDR1 is MNHEY and CDR2 is SVGAGI. With 8 bases removed from V and 3 bases from J, the gap between germline ends came to 17 bases. The CDR3 has 14 amino acids. The CDR3 loop is CASGNIGGNYEQYF. The DNA of the CDR3 is TGTGCCAGCGGTAACATCGGCGGGAACTACGAGCAGTACTTC.

The genes are TRBV6-4 and TRBJ2-1, with D possibly TRBD1 on 7 matching bases. The germline CDR1 and CDR2 sequences are MRHNA and SNTAGT. V lost 4 bases to trimming and J lost 2 bases, with 12 bases between them. This CDR3 contains 15 residues. The CDR3: CASSGQGGTYNEQFF. Here the CDR3 DNA reads TGTGCCAGCAGTGGACAGGGAGGAACCTACAATGAGCAGTTCTTC.

This clonotype was counted between two and nine times. The rearrangement joins TRBV5-1 to TRBJ2-5, with 9 bases lining up with TRBD1. The trim removed 0 bases at V and 2 bases at J, leaving 8 bases unmatched. The CDR3 runs 17 residues. Germline values: CDR1 SGHRS, CDR2 YFSETQ. The CDR3 nucleotides read TGCGCCAGCAGCTTGGCCGGGACAGGGACTATGCAAGAGACCCAGTACTTC. Translating it yields CASSLAGTGTMQETQYF.

The chain recombines TRBV20-1 with TRBJ2-4; no clear D. Germline loops: CDR1 DFQATT, CDR2 SNEGSKA (reference sequence). V was trimmed by 0 bases and J by 0 bases, leaving 3 bases between them. CDR3 length: 13 amino acids. The DNA for the CDR3 is TGCAGTGCTAGAGAGACAGCCAAAAACATTCAGTACTTC. This translates into CSARETAKNIQYF.

J is TRBJ2-1 and V is TRBV12-3 or TRBV12-4; 12 nucleotides match TRBD2. This CDR3 has 19 residues. The V gene end was trimmed by 3 bases and the J gene end by 2 bases; junction bases not matched to a gene: 11. Written as DNA, the CDR3 is TGTGCCAGCAGTTTGACTCATAGAGGACTAGCGGGACCCTACAATGAGCAGTTCTTC. As protein: CASSLTHRGLAGPYNEQFF.

The chain employs TRBV29-1 and TRBJ1-1; 11 nucleotides align to TRBD1. This CDR3 is 12 amino acids long. The junction had 1 base not matched to a gene; V was cut back by 6 bases and J by 4 bases. Germline CDR1 reads SQVTM; CDR2 reads ANQGSEA. CDR3 region: CSVDRGLTEAFF. Written as DNA, the CDR3 is TGCAGCGTGGACAGGGGGCTCACTGAAGCTTTCTTT.